These 31 T cell receptor beta chains came from one sample sequenced in a study of shared clonotypes between healthy human individuals. Generated by immunoSEQ multiplex PCR, the TCRdb table keeps only in-frame clones and is missing some. Among some 120,000 clones listed, around 68% were seen once. The specimen was memory CD8+ T cells sorted from blood. As for subset: CD45RO+ cells pooled with CCR7-negative TemRA cells. Source of these receptors: a woman in her thirties in good health.

This chain links TRBV15 with TRBJ1-4; D not certain. The ends were cut back, 8 bases at V and 6 bases at J, with 4 bases in the middle. Germline CDR1 and CDR2: LNHNV and YYDKDF (reference sequence). This CDR3 contains 10 residues. The chain's CDR3 is CATGDEKLFF. The CDR3 bases are TGTGCCACCGGGGATGAAAAACTGTTTTTT.

This clone was seen just once. The gene calls are TRBV27 and TRBJ2-7, with D unclear. V gave up 3 bases and J gave up 5 bases, with 14 bases separating them. This CDR3 region has 14 residues. Germline-derived CDR1 and CDR2 are MNHEY and SMNVEV (reference sequence). Here the CDR3 DNA reads TGTGCCAGCAGTTTTGGCATAGGTACGCACGAGCAGTACTTC. This translates into CASSFGIGTHEQYF.

This chain links TRBV6-1 with TRBJ1-5; D might be TRBD1 (5 bases). This CDR3 has 15 amino acids. The ends were cut back, 0 bases at V and 7 bases at J, with 13 bases in the middle. In germline, CDR1 is MNHNS, CDR2 SASEGT. In nucleotides, the CDR3 is TGTGCCAGCAGTGAAGCGGACGGGGCTCGGCAGCCCCAGCATTTT. Its protein is CASSEADGARQPQHF.

The J gene is TRBJ2-5, the V gene TRBV27; 9 bases line up with TRBD2. The germline CDR1 and CDR2 sequences are MNHEY and SMNVEV (reference sequence). V shed 5 bases and J 3 bases; nucleotides not matched to a gene: 4. This CDR3 is built from 14 residues. This CDR3 reads CASSPRTSEETQYF. CDR3 DNA: TGTGCCAGCAGTCCCAGGACTAGCGAAGAGACCCAGTACTTC.

The chain carries TRBV7-9 and TRBJ2-5; 9 bases are shared with TRBD2. From germline, CDR1 is SEHNR and CDR2 FQNEAQ (reference sequence). Trimming at V came to 10 bases and at J to 4 bases, leaving 4 bases not matched to a gene. The CDR3 runs 12 residues. CDR3 sequence reads: CATQAGGETQYF. CDR3 nucleotides: TGTGCCACGCAAGCGGGAGGAGAGACCCAGTACTTC.

The chain recombines TRBV6-4 with TRBJ2-7; 9 nucleotides agree with TRBD2. The CDR3 sequence is 15 residues long. The J segment lost 6 bases and the V segment lost 5 bases, leaving 11 bases of the junction unmatched. Germline V gene data show CDR1 as MRHNA and CDR2 as SNTAGT. The CDR3 sequence is CASSRPIAGEGEQYF. Written as DNA, the CDR3 is TGTGCCAGCAGTCGCCCCATAGCGGGAGAGGGCGAGCAGTACTTC.

This chain joins TRBV6-5 and TRBJ1-5, with a possible D match to TRBD1 (5 bases). The CDR3 is 14 amino acids. V shed 5 bases and J shed 1 base, with 9 bases lying between them. Germline values: CDR1 MNHEY, CDR2 SVGAGI. CDR3 in amino acids: CASSGDRSNQPQHF. The DNA for the CDR3 is TGTGCCAGCAGTGGGGACCGCAGCAATCAGCCCCAGCATTTT.

The chain carries TRBV27 and TRBJ2-7; maybe TRBD2 (6 bases). Germline V CDR1 and CDR2: MNHEY, SMNVEV (reference sequence). Trimming shortened V by 4 bases and J by 6 bases, and 16 bases separated the two germline ends. The CDR3 runs to 14 residues. As DNA, the CDR3 is TGTGCCAGCAGTTACCGGGCGGGATTCTCCGAGCAGTACTTC. It yields the protein CASSYRAGFSEQYF.

In its sample, this clone was seen a few times. The genes are TRBV25-1 and TRBJ2-3; 8 positions agree with TRBD1. The germline gives CDR1 MGHDK, CDR2 SYGVNS. CDR3 length: 16 residues. V shed 4 bases, J shed 4 bases, and the junction held 10 bases outside the gene matches. The chain's CDR3 is CASSVERQGLADTQYF. Here the CDR3 DNA reads TGTGCCAGCAGTGTCGAAAGACAGGGGTTGGCAGATACGCAGTATTTT.

The table lists this clone with a count of one. The rearrangement joins TRBV15 to TRBJ2-2; D is unresolved. V lost 3 bases, J lost 4 bases, and 9 bases lay in between. The CDR3 has 14 residues. CDR1 and CDR2 from the germline V gene are LNHNV and YYDKDF (reference sequence). The CDR3 sequence is CATSSGLGTGELFF. The CDR3 DNA sequence: TGTGCCACCAGCAGCGGCCTGGGCACCGGGGAGCTGTTTTTT. The variable domain in full, completed from reference TRBV15 and TRBJ2-2, reads DAMVIQNPRYQVTQFGKPVTLSCSQTLNHNVMYWYQQKSSQAPKLLFHYYDKDFNNEADTPDNFQSRRPNTSFCFLDIRSPGLGDTAMYLCATSSGLGTGELFFGEGSRLTVL.

This chain links TRBV25-1 with TRBJ2-1; TRBD2 matches 7 bases. The trim removed 8 bases at V and 6 bases at J, leaving 16 bases unmatched. The CDR3 sequence is 16 residues long. CDR1 is MGHDK, CDR2 SYGVNS, per germline. CDR3: CASGKAGGEGANEQFF. The CDR3 nucleotides read TGTGCCAGCGGAAAAGCTGGGGGGGAGGGAGCCAATGAGCAGTTCTTC. The whole variable domain, remainder taken from reference TRBV25-1 and TRBJ2-1, is EADIYQTPRYLVIGTGKKITLECSQTMGHDKMYWYQQDPGMELHLIHYSYGVNSTEKGDLSSESTVSRIRTEHFPLTLESARPSHTSQYLCASGKAGGEGANEQFFGPGTRLTVL.

V gene TRBV28 combines with J gene TRBJ1-1; 7 bases agree with TRBD1. The germline gives CDR1 MDHEN, CDR2 SYDVKM. With V trimmed by 6 bases and J by 5 bases, 9 bases remained unmatched. CDR3 size: 14 residues. The CDR3 DNA reads as TGTGCCAGCAGCCCGTCAGGGGGTAGGACTGAAGCTTTCTTT. As protein: CASSPSGGRTEAFF.

The rearrangement uses TRBV9 and TRBJ2-3, with D tentatively TRBD2 (5 bases). V was shortened by 1 base and J by 4 bases, with 13 bases between the two germline ends. CDR1 is SGDLS and CDR2 is YYNGEE in the germline V gene. The CDR3 loop spans 15 amino acids. Here the CDR3 DNA reads TGTGCCAGCAGCGTATTGGGCGGGCGGTCAGATACGCAGTATTTT. Residues: CASSVLGGRSDTQYF.

The V and J genes are TRBV13 and TRBJ1-2; TRBD1 matches 11 bases. CDR1 and CDR2 from the germline V gene are PRHDT and FYEKMQ (reference sequence). V lost 5 bases to trimming and J lost 5 bases; unmatched junction nucleotides: 4. The CDR3 consists of 14 residues. The DNA for the CDR3 is TGTGCCAGCAGCCTGGGACAGGGGGGGTATGGCTACACCTTC. Translating gives CASSLGQGGYGYTF.

There are many counts of this clone. V is TRBV6-4 and J is TRBJ2-6; perhaps TRBD2 as D (6 bases). V dropped 2 bases and J dropped 4 bases, with 9 bases sitting between them. The CDR3 length is 15 residues. Germline assignment: CDR1 MRHNA and CDR2 SNTAGT. The CDR3 reads CASSDRAGGANVLTF. The CDR3 DNA reads TGTGCCAGCAGTGACAGGGCGGGAGGGGCCAACGTCCTGACTTTC.

This clone was seen more than once but under ten times. The genes are TRBV11-2 and TRBJ2-7, with 7 bases that match TRBD2. J gave up 2 bases and V 2 bases, and 9 bases lay outside the gene matches. From germline, CDR1 is SGHAT and CDR2 FQNNGV. There are 16 residues in the CDR3. In DNA form, the CDR3 reads TGTGCCAGCAGCTTAACGTCGGGGGGAGGGACCTACGAGCAGTACTTC. Translation gives CASSLTSGGGTYEQYF.

The J gene is TRBJ2-5, the V gene TRBV7-8; D is uncertain. The J call may be in error: the DNA end matches TRBJ2-7 better. Germline-derived CDR1 and CDR2 are SGHVS and FQNEAQ. This CDR3 comprises 14 residues. CDR3 residues: CASSLAVTVYEQYF. Written as DNA, the CDR3 is TGTGCCAGCAGCTTAGCTGTCACCGTCTACGAGCAGTACTTC.

The chain is built from TRBV21-1 and TRBJ1-3; TRBD1 is taken as the D call from the table, unchecked against the DNA. TRBV21-1 is designated a pseudogene. This CDR3 region has 17 residues. The CDR3 DNA reads as TGTGCCAGCAGCGCCCGGGACAGTTTCTTCTCTGGAAACACCATATATTTT. Encoded protein: CASSARDSFFSGNTIYF.

The gene calls are TRBV27 and TRBJ2-7; 7 bases are shared with TRBD2. The CDR3 runs to 14 residues. The germline V gene encodes CDR1 MNHEY and CDR2 SMNVEV (reference sequence). V lost 6 bases, J lost 7 bases, and 12 bases stayed unmatched. CDR3 sequence (DNA): TGTGCCAGCAGCCCGTGGGGGACTATCGAAGAGCAGTACTTC. Translating it yields CASSPWGTIEEQYF.

This chain joins TRBV28 and TRBJ2-2; TRBD2 aligns across 11 bases. The CDR3 has 16 amino acids. The germline gives CDR1 MDHEN, CDR2 SYDVKM. V shed 6 bases, J shed 5 bases, and the junction held 8 bases outside the gene matches. CDR3 sequence: CASSRGLAVRTGELFF. CDR3 bases: TGTGCCAGCAGCCGGGGACTAGCGGTTCGTACCGGGGAGCTGTTTTTT.

The gene calls are TRBV2 and TRBJ1-2; tentatively, D is TRBD1 (6 bases). The CDR3 runs to 17 residues. Germline loops: CDR1 SNHLY, CDR2 FYNNEI. V was cut by 3 bases and J by 2 bases, with 19 bases left in between. CDR3 in amino acids: CASSDPPGAEANYGYTF. The CDR3 region has the DNA TGTGCCAGCAGTGACCCCCCGGGGGCGGAGGCGAACTATGGCTACACCTTC.

This clone was seen once. This chain connects TRBV29-1 to TRBJ1-2; D is uncertain. CDR3 size: 13 residues. Germline V gene sequence: CDR1 SQVTM, CDR2 ANQGSEA. Between the trimmed V and J ends, which lost 0 bases and 4 bases, there was a span of 9 bases. The CDR3 sequence is CSVEDQTSYGYTF. For the CDR3, the DNA is TGCAGCGTTGAAGATCAAACGAGCTATGGCTACACCTTC.

This chain connects TRBV7-6 to TRBJ2-5, with 8 positions matching TRBD2. Germline trimming cut 0 bases from V and 3 bases from J; bases unmatched to any gene: 3. The CDR3 runs to 15 residues. CDR1 and CDR2 (germline): SGHVS, FNYEAQ. CDR3 loop: CASSLAGTSKETQYF. CDR3 sequence (DNA): TGTGCCAGCAGCTTAGCGGGGACTAGTAAAGAGACCCAGTACTTC.

The rearrangement joins TRBV6-4 to TRBJ2-7; D perhaps matches TRBD2 (5 bases). Looked up from germline, CDR1 is MRHNA and CDR2 is SNTAGT. V was trimmed by 6 bases and J by 3 bases, leaving 18 bases between them. The CDR3 runs to 15 residues. In DNA, the CDR3 is TGTGCCAGCAGCGAATCGGGATCCGAACACTACGAGCAGTACTTC. It translates to CASSESGSEHYEQYF.

Within the sample, this clone is medium-sized. Distinct nucleotide sequences in the sample also encode this CDR3. The V and J genes are TRBV6-6 and TRBJ2-7, with D perhaps TRBD2 (5 bases). The CDR3 length is 13 residues. Trimming left V 4 bases short and J 7 bases short, with 14 bases between. Germline CDR1 is MNHNY and CDR2 is SVGAGI (reference sequence). CDR3 loop: CASSSGLLGEQYF. CDR3 bases: TGTGCCAGCAGTTCCGGACTTCTCGGGGAGCAGTACTTC.

The chain employs TRBV29-1 and TRBJ1-2; TRBD1 matches at 8 bases. CDR1 SQVTM and CDR2 ANQGSEA come from the germline V gene. V dropped 6 bases and J dropped 4; count of bases not matched to a gene: 7. This CDR3 comprises 13 residues. Written as DNA, the CDR3 is TGCAGCGTATCGGACAGGGTGGGCTATGGCTACACCTTC. It yields the protein CSVSDRVGYGYTF.

V and J are TRBV7-7 and TRBJ1-1; no definite D call. Germline loops: CDR1 SSHAT, CDR2 FNYEAQ (reference sequence). V dropped 2 bases and J dropped 0 bases, with 4 bases sitting between them. This CDR3 is built from 13 residues. DNA for the CDR3: TGTGCCAGCAGCTTACGGCTGAACACTGAAGCTTTCTTT. It encodes CASSLRLNTEAFF.

The genes are TRBV6-1 and TRBJ1-1; TRBD1 agrees at 12 bases. The length of the CDR3 is 15 residues. The V segment lost 7 bases and the J segment 3 bases; nucleotides outside the gene matches: 6. The germline gives CDR1 MNHNS, CDR2 SASEGT. CDR3 coding DNA: TGTGCCAGCACCGGGACAGGGGGCTTGGACACTGAAGCTTTCTTT. This encodes CASTGTGGLDTEAFF.

This clone was counted between two and nine times. The chain carries TRBV2 and TRBJ2-6, with unresolved D. The V and J ends lost 2 bases and 1 base respectively, with 9 bases between them. The germline CDR1 and CDR2 sequences are SNHLY and FYNNEI. The CDR3 contains 16 residues. DNA of the CDR3: TGTGCCAGCAGTGAATGGATCGGGTCTGGGGCCAACGTCCTGACTTTC. Residues: CASSEWIGSGANVLTF.

V usage is TRBV30 and J usage is TRBJ1-1; D not certain. CDR1 GTSNPN and CDR2 SVGIG come from the germline V gene (reference sequence). This CDR3 spans 12 amino acids. Trimming removed 4 bases at V and 8 bases at J, with 14 bases between. CDR3 sequence reads: CAWTLGPAEAFF. CDR3 DNA sequence: TGTGCCTGGACCCTGGGCCCGGCGGAAGCTTTCTTT.

The chain couples TRBV27 to TRBJ2-5; D gene ambiguous. The germline V and J ends were trimmed by 4 bases and 3 bases, with 9 bases remaining between them. The germline V gene has CDR1 MNHEY and CDR2 SMNVEV (reference sequence). This CDR3 is built from 13 residues. Here the CDR3 DNA reads TGTGCCAGCAGTTCCCCGCCTGAAGAGACCCAGTACTTC. Its protein product is CASSSPPEETQYF.